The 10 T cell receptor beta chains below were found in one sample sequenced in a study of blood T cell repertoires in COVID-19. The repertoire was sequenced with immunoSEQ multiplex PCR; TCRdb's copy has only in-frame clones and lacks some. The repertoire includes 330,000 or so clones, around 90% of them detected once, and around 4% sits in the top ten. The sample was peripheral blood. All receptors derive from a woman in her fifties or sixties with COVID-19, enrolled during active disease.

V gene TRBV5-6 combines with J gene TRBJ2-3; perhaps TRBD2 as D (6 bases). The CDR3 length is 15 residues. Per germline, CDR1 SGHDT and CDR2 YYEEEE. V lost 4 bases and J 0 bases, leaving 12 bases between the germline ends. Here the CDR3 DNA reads TGTGCCAGCAGCCTTTTCGGGACTAGCACAGATACGCAGTATTTT. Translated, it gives CASSLFGTSTDTQYF.

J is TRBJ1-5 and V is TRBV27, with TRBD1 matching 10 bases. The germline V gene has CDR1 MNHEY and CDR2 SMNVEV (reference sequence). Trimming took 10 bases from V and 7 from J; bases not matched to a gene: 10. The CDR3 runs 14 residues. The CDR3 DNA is TGTGCCACCTCGGACAGGGGGATGAGGCAGCCCCAGCATTTT. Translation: CATSDRGMRQPQHF.

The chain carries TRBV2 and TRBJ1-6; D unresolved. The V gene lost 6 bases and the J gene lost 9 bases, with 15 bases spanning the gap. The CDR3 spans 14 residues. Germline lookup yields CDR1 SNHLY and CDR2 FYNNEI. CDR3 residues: CASRAGSLLSPLHF. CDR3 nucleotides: TGTGCCAGCAGGGCAGGCTCATTACTTTCACCCCTCCACTTT. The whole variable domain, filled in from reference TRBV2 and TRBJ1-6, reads EPEVTQTPSHQVTQMGQEVILRCVPISNHLYFYWYRQILGQKVEFLVSFYNNEISEKSEIFDDQFSVERPDGSNFTLKIRSTKLEDSAMYFCASRAGSLLSPLHFGNGTRLTVT.

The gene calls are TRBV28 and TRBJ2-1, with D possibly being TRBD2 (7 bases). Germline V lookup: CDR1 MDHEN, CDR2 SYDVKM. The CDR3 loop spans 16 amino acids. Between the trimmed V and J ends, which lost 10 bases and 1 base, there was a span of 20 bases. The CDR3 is CATRGGGGLSYNEQFF. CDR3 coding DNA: TGTGCCACCCGGGGAGGGGGGGGGCTTTCCTACAATGAGCAGTTCTTC.

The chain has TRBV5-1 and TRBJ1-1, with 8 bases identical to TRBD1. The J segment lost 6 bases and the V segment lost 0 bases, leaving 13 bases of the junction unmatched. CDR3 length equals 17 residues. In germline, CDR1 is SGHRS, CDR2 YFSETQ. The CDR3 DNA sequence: TGCGCCAGCAGCTTGGAATTGGGTGGCAGGGGGCTTTCTGAAGCTTTCTTT. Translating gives CASSLELGGRGLSEAFF.

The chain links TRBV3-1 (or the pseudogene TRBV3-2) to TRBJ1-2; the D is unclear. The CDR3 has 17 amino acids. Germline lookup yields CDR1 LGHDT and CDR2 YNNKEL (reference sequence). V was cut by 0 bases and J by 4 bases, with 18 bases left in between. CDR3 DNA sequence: TGTGCCAGCAGCCAAGAGTTGGGCAAGGGAGGCCTCTATGGCTACACCTTC. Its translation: CASSQELGKGGLYGYTF.

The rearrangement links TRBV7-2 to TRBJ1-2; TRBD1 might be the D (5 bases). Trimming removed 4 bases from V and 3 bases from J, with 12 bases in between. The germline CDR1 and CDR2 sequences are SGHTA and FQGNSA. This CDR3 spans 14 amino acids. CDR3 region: CASSSTGGYYGYTF. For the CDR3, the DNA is TGTGCCAGCAGCTCAACCGGGGGATACTATGGCTACACCTTC.

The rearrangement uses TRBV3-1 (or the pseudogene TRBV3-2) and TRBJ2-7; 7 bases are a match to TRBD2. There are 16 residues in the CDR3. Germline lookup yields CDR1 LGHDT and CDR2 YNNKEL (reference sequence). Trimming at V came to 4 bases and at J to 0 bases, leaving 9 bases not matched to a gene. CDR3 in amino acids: CASSPPSGVSSYEQYF. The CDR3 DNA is TGTGCCAGCAGCCCACCGAGCGGGGTTAGCTCCTACGAGCAGTACTTC.

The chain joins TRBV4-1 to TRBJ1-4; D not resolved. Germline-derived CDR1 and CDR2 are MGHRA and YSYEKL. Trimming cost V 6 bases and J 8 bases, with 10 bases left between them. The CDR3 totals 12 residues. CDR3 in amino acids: CASSQIGEKLFF. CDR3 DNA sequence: TGCGCCAGCAGTCAAATCGGGGAAAAACTGTTTTTT.

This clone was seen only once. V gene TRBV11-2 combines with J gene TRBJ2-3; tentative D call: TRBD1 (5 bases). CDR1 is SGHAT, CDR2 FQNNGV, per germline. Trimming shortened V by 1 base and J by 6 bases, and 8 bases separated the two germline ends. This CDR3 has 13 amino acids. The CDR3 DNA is TGTGCCAGCAGCTTAGGGGGCGATGATACGCAGTATTTT. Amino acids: CASSLGGDDTQYF.